The rows below give T cell receptor beta chains drawn from one sample of a study of shared T cell receptors in the human thymus. TCRdb's table, derived via immunoSEQ multiplex PCR, lists solely in-frame clones and lacks some. The table shows roughly 500,000 clones, with about 80% occurring only once. These records were also assigned to another study, of human thymus T cells.

The sequenced sample was thymocytes. The receptors here all came from a boy under two years old with a congenital heart defect. The CDR3 runs from the conserved cysteine through the conserved F or W. A D gene is named only where the DNA matches it firmly. Not every row has a clone size; where given, it reads once, few, many or a size class.

TRBJ2-7 | . | TRBV19 | TRBD2 | CASSMKTSGRGFSYEQYF | TGTGCCAGTAGTATGAAAACTAGCGGGAGGGGTTTTTCCTACGAGCAGTACTTC
TRBJ2-7 | . | TRBV4-3 | TRBD2 | CASSQTGTSGSPYEQYF | TGCGCCAGCAGCCAAACCGGGACTAGCGGGAGTCCCTACGAGCAGTACTTC
TRBJ2-1 | . | TRBV5-4 | . | CASSARPKTGFSYNEQFF | TGTGCCAGCAGCGCAAGACCCAAAACAGGGTTCTCCTACAATGAGCAGTTCTTC
TRBJ2-7 | . | TRBV4-1 | . | CASSHLGQGGHYEQYF | TGCGCCAGCAGCCATCTAGGACAGGGAGGGCACTACGAGCAGTACTTC
TRBJ1-2 | . | TRBV6-1 | TRBD1 | CASSEAWTGGGYGYTF | TGTGCCAGCAGTGAAGCGTGGACAGGGGGCGGCTATGGCTACACCTTC
TRBJ1-3 | once | TRBV7-2 | . | CASRPTPTARCGNTIYF | TGTGCCAGCAGGCCGACCCCGACAGCTCGATGTGGAAACACCATATATTTT
TRBJ1-2 | . | TRBV28 | . | CASTRHLKGYTF | TGTGCCAGCACAAGACATCTGAAAGGCTACACCTTC
TRBJ2-7 | . | TRBV27 | . | CASSLGGPTYEQYF | TGTGCCAGCAGTCTTGGGGGCCCTACCTACGAGCAGTACTTC
TRBJ2-7 | . | TRBV7-2 | . | CASSKQGPYEQYF | TGTGCCAGCAGCAAGCAGGGGCCCTACGAGCAGTACTTC
TRBJ1-1 | . | TRBV5-1 | TRBD1 | CASSPWDSVEAFF | TGCGCCAGCAGCCCCTGGGACAGCGTTGAAGCTTTCTTT
TRBJ2-3 | . | TRBV19 | TRBD1 | CASSMQGAVDTQYF | TGTGCCAGTAGTATGCAGGGGGCTGTAGATACGCAGTATTTT
TRBJ2-2 | . | TRBV7-3 | . | CASRRQELSTGELFF | TGTGCCAGCAGGAGACAGGAGCTTTCGACCGGGGAGCTGTTTTTT
TRBJ2-7 | . | TRBV29-1 | . | CSGGLVWDEQYF | TGCAGCGGGGGGCTAGTTTGGGACGAGCAGTACTTC
TRBJ2-5 | . | TRBV27 | TRBD1 | CASSPGQGARMAFEETQYF | TGTGCCAGCAGCCCGGGACAGGGGGCCCGAATGGCGTTCGAGGAGACCCAGTACTTC
TRBJ2-7 | . | TRBV6-1 | . | CASSEGNSGSSYEQYF | TGTGCCAGCAGTGAAGGGAATAGCGGTAGCTCCTACGAGCAGTACTTC
TRBJ1-2 | . | TRBV7-9 | . | CASSLPQGSFGYTF | TGTGCCAGCAGCTTGCCGCAGGGAAGTTTTGGCTACACCTTC
TRBJ2-7 | . | TRBV6-1 | . | CATEADRTYEQYF | TGTGCCACAGAGGCGGACAGAACTTACGAGCAGTACTTC
TRBJ2-7 | . | TRBV4-1 | TRBD1 | CASSRPGQGYEQYF | TGCGCCAGCAGCCGTCCGGGACAGGGTTACGAGCAGTACTTC
TRBJ2-2 | . | TRBV2 | . | CASSEGGRTGELFF | TGTGCCAGCAGTGAAGGTGGGAGGACCGGGGAGCTGTTTTTT
TRBJ2-3 | . | TRBV5-1 | TRBD2 | CASSSIAGDTDTQYF | TGCGCCAGCAGCTCCATAGCGGGGGACACAGATACGCAGTATTTT
TRBJ2-1 | . | TRBV29-1 | TRBD2 | CSVGVGRERWEQFF | TGCAGCGTTGGTGTGGGGCGGGAGCGTTGGGAGCAGTTCTTC
TRBJ2-7 | . | TRBV14 | TRBD1 | CASRASDRDRPYEQYF | TGTGCCAGCAGGGCGTCGGACAGGGACCGACCCTACGAGCAGTACTTC
TRBJ2-7 | . | TRBV7-2 | . | CASSLTETGSYEQYF | TGTGCCAGCAGCTTAACGGAGACTGGCTCCTACGAGCAGTACTTC
TRBJ1-1 | . | TRBV19 | TRBD1 | CASRGQGGYTEAFF | TGTGCCAGTCGCGGACAGGGAGGGTACACTGAAGCTTTCTTT
TRBJ2-7 | . | TRBV11-2 | TRBD1 | CASSLIGTGYEQYF | TGTGCCAGCAGCTTAATCGGGACAGGCTACGAGCAGTACTTC
TRBJ2-3 | . | TRBV7-6 | TRBD1 | CASSFTGTGYTDTQYF | TGTGCCAGCAGCTTCACCGGGACAGGGTACACAGATACGCAGTATTTT
TRBJ2-7 | . | TRBV27 | . | CASSRMSSYEQYF | TGTGCCAGCAGTCGCATGAGCTCCTACGAGCAGTACTTC
TRBJ1-2 | . | TRBV5-5 | TRBD1 | CASSYRKGQGFYGYTF | TGTGCCAGCAGTTACCGGAAAGGACAGGGCTTCTATGGCTACACCTTC
TRBJ2-3 | . | TRBV28 | TRBD2 | CASSYPLSGREADTQYF | TGTGCCAGCAGTTACCCGCTTAGCGGGAGAGAGGCAGATACGCAGTATTTT
TRBJ2-7 | . | TRBV27 | . | CASSDKPPPNYEQYF | TGTGCCAGCAGTGACAAGCCGCCACCGAACTACGAGCAGTACTTC
TRBJ1-5 | . | TRBV7-2 | . | CASSFGGQPQHF | TGTGCCAGCAGCTTTGGAGGCCAGCCCCAGCATTTT
TRBJ2-3 | once | TRBV9 | TRBD2 | CASSHKWTSGSSEDTQYF | TGTGCCAGCAGCCACAAATGGACTAGCGGGTCCTCAGAAGATACGCAGTATTTT
TRBJ1-2 | . | TRBV7-6 | TRBD1 | CASSSRQGFYGYTF | TGTGCCAGCAGCTCCAGACAGGGCTTCTATGGCTACACCTTC
TRBJ2-1 | . | TRBV9 | . | CASSVALGVALDEQFF | TGTGCCAGCAGCGTAGCTTTGGGAGTCGCATTGGATGAGCAGTTCTTC
TRBJ1-5 | . | TRBV27 | . | CASSADNQPQHF | TGTGCCAGCAGTGCGGATAATCAGCCCCAGCATTTT